This is a list of T cell receptor beta chains from one sample in a study of regulatory T cells in long-lasting Graves disease. TCRdb reprocessed the multiplex PCR reads via MiXCR and lists one record per CDR3 protein. The table lists about 470,000 distinct CDR3 sequences, about 22% of them singletons. The material was peripheral blood mononuclear cells (PBMCs), obtained when the disease was refractory, from a patient treated with antithyroid drugs. The receptor set was obtained from a female donor with Graves disease. The CDR3 runs from the conserved cysteine through the conserved F or W. A D gene is named only where the DNA matches it firmly. Clone size, where shown, is once, few, many, or a class for clones that have expanded.

CDR3 DNA: TGTGCCAGCACCTCGGGCAGGGGGGTAGAAGCTTTCTTT
CDR3 protein: CASTSGRGVEAFF
V gene: TRBV5-6
CDR3 length: 13
clone size: -
D gene: TRBD1
J gene: TRBJ1-1

CDR3 DNA: TGTGCCAGCAGCGTATACAGTGGGAGCCGGGACGAGCAGTACTTC
CDR3 protein: CASSVYSGSRDEQYF
V gene: TRBV7-8
CDR3 length: 15
clone size: -
D gene: -
J gene: TRBJ2-7

CDR3 DNA: TGTGCCAGCAGTGCCCGACGAACTCCGTCCGATACGCAGTATTTT
CDR3 protein: CASSARRTPSDTQYF
V gene: TRBV28
CDR3 length: 15
clone size: few
D gene: -
J gene: TRBJ2-3

CDR3 DNA: TGTGCCAGCAGTGAATATAAGGGAGGGAACACTGAAGCTTTCTTT
CDR3 protein: CASSEYKGGNTEAFF
V gene: TRBV6-1
CDR3 length: 15
clone size: few
D gene: -
J gene: TRBJ1-1

CDR3 DNA: TGCAGTGCTAGAGAGATAGCAGGGGGCAACTACGAGCAGTACTTC
CDR3 protein: CSAREIAGGNYEQYF
V gene: TRBV20-1
CDR3 length: 15
clone size: -
D gene: TRBD1
J gene: TRBJ2-7

CDR3 DNA: TGTGCCAGTAGTATAGGCGGCAGCCAGCCAGGTGGCTACACCTTC
CDR3 protein: CASSIGGSQPGGYTF
V gene: TRBV19
CDR3 length: 15
clone size: few
D gene: -
J gene: TRBJ1-2

CDR3 DNA: TGTGCCAGCAGCGTAGCTACAGGTAGCTCCTACGAGCAGTACTTC
CDR3 protein: CASSVATGSSYEQYF
V gene: TRBV9
CDR3 length: 15
clone size: -
D gene: -
J gene: TRBJ2-7

CDR3 DNA: TGTGCCAGCAGCCCCCTCGGGGGTAATTCCTACAATGAGCAGTTCTTC
CDR3 protein: CASSPLGGNSYNEQFF
V gene: TRBV9
CDR3 length: 16
clone size: -
D gene: -
J gene: TRBJ2-1

CDR3 DNA: TGTGCCAGCAGCCAACCACCGGGAACCGGGACTAAAGCTTTCTTT
CDR3 protein: CASSQPPGTGTKAFF
V gene: TRBV4-2
CDR3 length: 15
clone size: -
D gene: -
J gene: TRBJ1-1

CDR3 DNA: TGCAGTGCGACCACCGGACAGGGACATTCACCCCTCCACTTT
CDR3 protein: CSATTGQGHSPLHF
V gene: TRBV20-1
CDR3 length: 14
clone size: many
D gene: TRBD1
J gene: TRBJ1-6

CDR3 DNA: TGTGCCAGCAGACCCAGGGGTCGTAGCAATCAGCCCCAGCATTTT
CDR3 protein: CASRPRGRSNQPQHF
V gene: TRBV28
CDR3 length: 15
clone size: many
D gene: -
J gene: TRBJ1-5

CDR3 DNA: TGTGCCTACCCTGCGGGCCGCACTAATGAAAAACTGTTTTTT
CDR3 protein: CAYPAGRTNEKLFF
V gene: TRBV7-9
CDR3 length: 14
clone size: few
D gene: -
J gene: TRBJ1-4

CDR3 DNA: TGTGCCAGCAGTGAAGGGCTTTTGAAGCCCCAGCATTTT
CDR3 protein: CASSEGLLKPQHF
V gene: TRBV25-1
CDR3 length: 13
clone size: -
D gene: -
J gene: TRBJ1-5

CDR3 DNA: TGTGCCAGCAGTGAAGCGCCGGGACTAGTCCAAGAGACCCAGTACTTC
CDR3 protein: CASSEAPGLVQETQYF
V gene: TRBV6-1
CDR3 length: 16
clone size: many
D gene: TRBD2
J gene: TRBJ2-5

CDR3 DNA: TGTGCCAGCAGCCAGTCCGCTGGGGGTTATAGCAATCAGCCCCAGCATTTT
CDR3 protein: CASSQSAGGYSNQPQHF
V gene: TRBV16
CDR3 length: 17
clone size: few
D gene: -
J gene: TRBJ1-5

CDR3 DNA: TGTGCCAGCAGTTTATCTTGGGACGACGAAGCTTTCTTT
CDR3 protein: CASSLSWDDEAFF
V gene: TRBV27
CDR3 length: 13
clone size: many
D gene: -
J gene: TRBJ1-1

CDR3 DNA: TGTGCCAGCAGTTCCTTAGACAGGGTCTACGAGCAGTACTTC
CDR3 protein: CASSSLDRVYEQYF
V gene: TRBV27
CDR3 length: 14
clone size: few
D gene: TRBD1
J gene: TRBJ2-7

CDR3 DNA: TGTGCCAGCGGTCCGGGGGAGGAAGGAGATACGCAGTATTTT
CDR3 protein: CASGPGEEGDTQYF
V gene: TRBV2
CDR3 length: 14
clone size: once
D gene: -
J gene: TRBJ2-3

CDR3 DNA: TGTGCCAGCAGCTTAACGAGACAGTCTGAAGCTTTCTTT
CDR3 protein: CASSLTRQSEAFF
V gene: TRBV5-4
CDR3 length: 13
clone size: -
D gene: -
J gene: TRBJ1-1

CDR3 DNA: TGCAGTGCTAGTGAACAGGGCTCTGGAAACACCATATATTTT
CDR3 protein: CSASEQGSGNTIYF
V gene: TRBV20-1
CDR3 length: 14
clone size: -
D gene: -
J gene: TRBJ1-3